Presented here are 5 T cell receptor beta chains from one specimen sequenced in a study of T cell changes during pregnancy in multiple sclerosis. TCRdb's copy holds only in-frame clones and misses some; the assay was immunoSEQ multiplex PCR. The sample records 23,000 or so clones, about 89% being singletons. The sample consisted of CD8+ T cells from peripheral blood mononuclear cells, taken in the first trimester of pregnancy. The receptors stem from a female donor in good health, enrolled as a control in a pregnancy study.

This clone occurred many times. The J gene is TRBJ2-3, the V gene TRBV19, with D tentatively TRBD1 (5 bases). The V gene lost 7 bases and the J gene lost 6 bases, with 17 bases spanning the gap. Germline lookup yields CDR1 LNHDA and CDR2 SQIVND (reference sequence). This CDR3 has 14 amino acids. CDR3 nucleotide sequence: TGTGCCAGTACCCCGCCTGGGGCGCTTGATACGCAGTATTTT. Translating gives CASTPPGALDTQYF.

The chain uses TRBV4-3 and TRBJ1-2; TRBD1 matches 7 bases. Trimming removed 0 bases from V and 6 bases from J; junction bases left unmatched: 4. The CDR3 extends over 14 amino acids. The germline gives CDR1 LGHNA, CDR2 YSLEER. CDR3 amino acids: CASSQEQGWDGYTF. The CDR3 region has the DNA TGCGCCAGCAGCCAAGAACAGGGGTGGGATGGCTACACCTTC.

The chain has TRBV27 and TRBJ2-3; 10 positions agree with TRBD2. This CDR3 has 15 amino acids. J lost 1 base, V lost 6 bases, and 4 bases had no gene match. Germline CDR1 is MNHEY and CDR2 is SMNVEV (reference sequence). The CDR3 sequence is CASSLAGEGTDTQYF. Written as DNA, the CDR3 is TGTGCCAGCAGCCTAGCGGGAGAGGGCACAGATACGCAGTATTTT.

This sequence joins TRBV27 and TRBJ2-3, with 13 bases aligning to TRBD2. Trimming took 0 bases from V and 9 from J; bases not matched to a gene: 9. The CDR3 contains 17 residues. Germline CDR1 is MNHEY and CDR2 is SMNVEV (reference sequence). The CDR3 coding sequence is TGTGCCAGCAGTTTATCGGCACTAGCGGGAGGGCCAGGGACGCAGTATTTT. Translation gives CASSLSALAGGPGTQYF.

CDR3 nucleotides: TGTGCCAGCAGTTTTAGTACAGACTACGAGCAGTACTTC. Its protein product is CASSFSTDYEQYF. This chain links TRBV28 with TRBJ2-7; D is ambiguous. Germline V lookup: CDR1 MDHEN, CDR2 SYDVKM. V was trimmed by 3 bases and J by 3 bases, leaving 9 bases between them. The length of the CDR3 is 13 residues.